This T cell receptor (beta chain) was sequenced for a study of T cell responses to AZD1222 COVID-19 vaccine. Study conclusions and caveats: Nearly half of the spike-specific TCRs reportedly recognize variant regions that carry no mutations. Among vaccine-associated CD4 TCRs, coverage spanned spike, with dominance at 160-218 and 743-854. The repertoires were collected only after the peak T cell response.

With respect to this clone: Its target is unknown.

The CDR3 covers 13 residues. The V gene lost 2 bases and the J gene lost 8 bases, with 12 bases spanning the gap. Using immunoSEQ multiplex PCR, the repertoire was profiled, and TCRdb retains in-frame clones only, with some absent. The data show 180,000 or so clones, roughly nine tenths seen once. Combined were second doses at about 4 or about 12 weeks. This receptor was identified in an adult who received the AZD1222 COVID-19 vaccine. The chain employs TRBV12-3 or TRBV12-4 and TRBJ1-2, with D perhaps matching TRBD1 (5 bases). The material sequenced was peripheral blood, taken 28 days after the second AZD1222 dose. The CDR3 bases are TGTGCCAGCAGTTTACAGGGCCCCGCGGGCTACACCTTC. Amino acids: CASSLQGPAGYTF.